This TCR beta chain was profiled in a study of relationships among human T cell subsets (dated by TCRdb to about 2010). In terms of the full investigation: Sequencing was performed on eight distinct blood T cell populations: pan T, CD8 cytotoxic, regulatory, Th1, Th2, naive plus transitional, activated and memory cells.

A distance of 14 bases separates the germline ends of V and J, which lose 8 bases and 1 base respectively. The CDR3 numbers 14 residues from cysteine through phenylalanine. Solely the CDR3 DNA is kept, with 42 bases framed from the first base. The germline V gene encodes CDR1 LNHDA and CDR2 SQIVND (reference sequence). Study-level results and caveats: More than 55% of CD8+ cytotoxic sequences came from clones with more than 100 reads, while the regulatory and Th2 subsets showed few clones of that size. No statistically significant differences in V, D and J usage, CDR3 length or N-nucleotide additions were observed among the seven subsets. Substantial CDR3 sharing among Th1, Th2 and regulatory T cells was interpreted as suggesting stochastic cell fate choices. T cell counts went unrecorded for two pan T samples, which were processed alongside pan B cells. The bead-based sorting could not exclude a CD4+CD8+ double-positive population.

The library was made by multiplex PCR. The reads were generated on a 454 GS FLX. Semiquantitative ARM-PCR was used to amplify the TCR alpha and beta CDR3 regions from mRNA. In ARM-PCR, tagged nested gene-specific primers were used first, and exponential amplification was then carried out by communal superprimers. Before the first-round PCR products went through the second amplification round, exonuclease was used to remove the nested primers. The amplicons were sequenced on the 454 platform, which can rapidly sequence millions of DNA fragments without cloning bias. A read counted as effective if the read could be mapped to both V and J germline segments. For the original study's pipeline: IRmap, which uses pyromap, a Smith-Waterman modification adapted to 454 sequencing errors, was used to assign reads to germline V, D and J segments. To filter D-beta assignments, cutoffs were set at the 99th percentile of the alignment scores obtained from simulated random sequences. The amino acids between the conserved V-segment Y[YFLI]C motif and the J-segment [FW]GXGT motif were defined as CDR3. Repertoire diversity was estimated with a compound Poisson process model previously applied to large-scale EST data. A procedure for detecting cross-contamination was used to argue that the shared CDR3s did not come from sample contamination. In TCRdb, the public reads were trimmed at Q25 with fastp and aligned with MiXCR, with productive beta chains retained. Rows with one shared CDR3 protein collapse into an entry with the most common genes and DNA. TCRdb, rather than the study authors, made the V and J calls. This sample comprises over 13,000 distinct CDR3 sequences, about three fifths of them detected only once. Around 37% of the sample lies in the top ten.

Miltenyi superparamagnetic beads coated with subset-specific monoclonal antibodies were used for isolation of the T cell subsets. Every T cell population came from peripheral blood. Ficoll separation of whole blood yielded mononuclear cells, and anti-CD14 microbeads were then used to deplete the monocytes. Right after isolation, the cell populations were resuspended in RNAprotect reagent. In general terms, the pan T sample was made up of CD3+ T cells. Concerning this clonotype: Its antigen is not yet known. It has no much larger one-base neighbor in the sample; base qualities were not kept.

The sequenced sample was total T cells sorted from blood. The cell subset or site label corresponds to: CD3+ T cells in general. The source of this sequence is a middle-aged man in good health. The rearrangement combines TRBV19 with TRBJ1-1; perhaps TRBD1 is the D gene, with 5 bases matching. The nucleotide sequence is TGTGCCAGTCAGAGGGGACCCTCGAACACTGAAGCTTTCTTT. Protein translation: CASQRGPSNTEAFF. Outside the CDR3, residues come from the reference TRBV19 and TRBJ1-1 proteins, so the full variable domain is: DGGITQSPKYLFRKEGQNVTLSCEQNLNHDAMYWYRQDPGQGLRLIYYSQIVNDFQKGDIAEGYSVSREKKESFPLTVTSAQKNPTAFYLCASQRGPSNTEAFFGQGTRLTVV.